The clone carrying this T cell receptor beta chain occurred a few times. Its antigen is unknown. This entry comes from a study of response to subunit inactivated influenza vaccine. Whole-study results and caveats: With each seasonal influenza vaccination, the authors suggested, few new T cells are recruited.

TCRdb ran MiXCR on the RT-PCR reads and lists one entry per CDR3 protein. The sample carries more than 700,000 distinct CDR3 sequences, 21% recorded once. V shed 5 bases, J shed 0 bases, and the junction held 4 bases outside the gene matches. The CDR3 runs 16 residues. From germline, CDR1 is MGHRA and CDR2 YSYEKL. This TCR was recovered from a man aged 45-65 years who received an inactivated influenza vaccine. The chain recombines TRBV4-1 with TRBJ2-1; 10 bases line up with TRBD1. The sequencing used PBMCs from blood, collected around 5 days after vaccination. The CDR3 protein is CASSERDRGSYNEQFF. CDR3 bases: TGCGCCAGCAGCGAAAGGGACAGGGGCTCCTACAATGAGCAGTTCTTC.